The 5 T cell receptor beta chains in this list originate from one sample, sequenced in a study of OX40 agonist ivuxolimab in advanced cancers. Generated by immunoSEQ multiplex PCR, the TCRdb table keeps only in-frame clones and is missing some. The sample shows approximately 58,000 clones, 80% to 95% of them seen only once. Sample: CD4+ or CD8+ T cells sorted from blood, taken in a trial of the OX40 agonist ivuxolimab. Receptors originate from an adult with an advanced solid tumor such as melanoma, head and neck, liver or kidney cancer.

For the CDR3, the DNA is TGTGCCTGGAGCCGGGACGGTGTGAAGGGGGCCAACGTCCTGACTTTC. It encodes CAWSRDGVKGANVLTF. The rearrangement uses TRBV30 and TRBJ2-6; either TRBD1 or TRBD2 may fit D (5 bases each). Germline V gives CDR1 GTSNPN, CDR2 SVGIG (reference sequence). This CDR3 has 16 residues. The V end lost 3 bases, the J end lost 4 bases, and 16 bases lay between the germline ends.

The V call is TRBV19, the J call TRBJ1-3; 7 nucleotides align to TRBD1. V gave up 7 bases and J gave up 3 bases; unmatched junction bases: 9. Per the germline V gene, CDR1 is LNHDA and CDR2 is SQIVND (reference sequence). The CDR3 has 15 residues. The CDR3 DNA reads TGTGCCAGTAATAACAGGGGTGGATTTGGAAACACCATATATTTT. Residues: CASNNRGGFGNTIYF.

This clone was counted once. This chain uses TRBV4-3 with TRBJ2-7; the D gene is possibly TRBD2 (5 bases). The CDR3 runs 18 residues. Per the germline V gene, CDR1 is LGHNA and CDR2 is YSLEER. The V end lost 4 bases, the J end lost 2 bases, and 24 bases lay between the germline ends. The chain's CDR3 is CASSPQPVEAAAAYEQYF. The CDR3 DNA is TGCGCCAGCAGCCCTCAACCCGTGGAGGCAGCAGCCGCCTACGAGCAGTACTTC.

This chain links TRBV27 with TRBJ1-5; TRBD1 matches at 10 bases. V was pared by 6 bases and J by 0 bases, with 8 bases of the junction left unmatched. The CDR3 runs to 17 residues. Germline CDR1 MNHEY, CDR2 SMNVEV (reference sequence). CDR3 coding DNA: TGTGCCAGCAGCCCAGGGACAGGGGCACATAGCAATCAGCCCCAGCATTTT. It encodes CASSPGTGAHSNQPQHF.

V gene TRBV5-1 combines with J gene TRBJ2-1; 8 bases line up with TRBD1. V lost 4 bases and J lost 12; bases outside the gene matches: 12. This CDR3 has 14 amino acids. The germline V gene has CDR1 SGHRS and CDR2 YFSETQ. CDR3 sequence (DNA): TGCGCCAGCAGCGCGAAAGACAGGGGAGTACGGCAGTTCTTC. Its protein is CASSAKDRGVRQFF.